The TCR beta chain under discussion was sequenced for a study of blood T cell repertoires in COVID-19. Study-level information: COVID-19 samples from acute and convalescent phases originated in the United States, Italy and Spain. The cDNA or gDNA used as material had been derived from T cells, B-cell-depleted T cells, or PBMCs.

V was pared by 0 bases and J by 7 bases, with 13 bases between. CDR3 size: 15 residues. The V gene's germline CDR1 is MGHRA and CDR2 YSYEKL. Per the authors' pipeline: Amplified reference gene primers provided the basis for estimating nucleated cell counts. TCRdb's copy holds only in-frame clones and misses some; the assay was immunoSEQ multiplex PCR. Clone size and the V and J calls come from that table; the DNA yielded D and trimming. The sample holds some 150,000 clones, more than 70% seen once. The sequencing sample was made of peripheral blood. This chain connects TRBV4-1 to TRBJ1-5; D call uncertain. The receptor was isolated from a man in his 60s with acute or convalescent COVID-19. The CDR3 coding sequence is TGCGCCAGCAGCCAAGATGAGGGCCTCGGGCAGCCCCAGCATTTT. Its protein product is CASSQDEGLGQPQHF.